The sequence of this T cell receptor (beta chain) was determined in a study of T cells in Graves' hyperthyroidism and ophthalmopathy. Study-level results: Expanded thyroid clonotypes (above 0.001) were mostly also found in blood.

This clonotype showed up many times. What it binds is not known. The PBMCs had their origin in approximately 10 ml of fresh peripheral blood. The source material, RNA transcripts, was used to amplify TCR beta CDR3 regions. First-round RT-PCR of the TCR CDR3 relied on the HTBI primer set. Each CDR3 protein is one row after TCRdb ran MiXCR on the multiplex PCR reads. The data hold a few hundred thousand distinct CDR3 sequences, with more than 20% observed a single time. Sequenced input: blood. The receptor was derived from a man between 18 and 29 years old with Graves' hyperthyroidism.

CDR3 sequence reads: CSARGRDRYEQYF. CDR3 bases: TGCAGTGCTAGGGGTCGGGACCGGTACGAGCAGTACTTC. The chain couples TRBV20-1 to TRBJ2-7; D could derive from TRBD1 or TRBD2 (5 bases each). The CDR3 contains 13 residues. Trimming took off 3 bases at V and 4 bases at J, with 13 bases between the two ends. Germline lookup yields CDR1 DFQATT and CDR2 SNEGSKA (reference sequence).